This T cell receptor beta chain came from a study of T cells in localized non-small cell lung cancer. Broader study findings: Detection in adjacent lung was observed for a median 57 of the top 100 tumor clones. A higher density of T cells in blood coincided with extended overall survival.

A word on this clone: Its antigen is currently unknown. Other DNA sequences from this sample encode an identical CDR3 as well.

The CDR3 is made up of 14 amino acids. Germline assignment: CDR1 SGHNT and CDR2 YYREEE (reference sequence). With 4 bases removed from V and 5 bases from J, the gap between germline ends came to 15 bases. Clones were read by immunoSEQ multiplex PCR, and TCRdb kept only the in-frame ones, dropping some. The table records 45,000 or so clones, about 86% of them present only once. This specimen consisted of PBMCs, obtained before any cancer treatment. This rearrangement joins TRBV5-4 to TRBJ1-2; the D is unclear. This clonotype was obtained from a man between 35 and 75 years old with stage II lung adenocarcinoma. The CDR3 DNA reads TGTGCCAGCAGCCCGGACGGCCGAGATTATGGCTACACCTTC. This gives the protein CASSPDGRDYGYTF.